This T cell receptor beta chain comes out of a study of cytomegalovirus exposure and HLA in healthy donors. Study-wide background: Previous work identified 117 million unique TCR beta sequences from some 170 million T cells. Overall study findings and caveats: According to the study, 150 to 200 TCR beta chains were cytomegalovirus-associated. Later examination showed HLA-associated TCR beta chains had greater clonal expansion than equally common others.

At sampling all donors were nominally healthy, likely with unrecorded immune exposures. Use of 60 Vbeta and 13 Jbeta primers characterized the PCR. TCRdb keeps only in-frame clones here, not all; method: immunoSEQ multiplex PCR. The sample lists about 84,000 clones, roughly 61% seen once, with over 12% in the top ten. Concerning this clone: What it binds is unknown.

The V gene end was trimmed by 6 bases and the J gene end by 3 bases; junction bases not matched to a gene: 5. This CDR3 region has 14 residues. Germline V gives CDR1 SNHLY, CDR2 FYNNEI. The chain uses TRBV2 and TRBJ1-5; 7 bases map to TRBD1. The origin of this receptor is a woman aged 40-49 years in good health and CMV-seropositive. Input material: PBMCs. CDR3 bases: TGTGCCAGCAGGAGCACAGGGGCCAATCAGCCCCAGCATTTT. It translates to CASRSTGANQPQHF.